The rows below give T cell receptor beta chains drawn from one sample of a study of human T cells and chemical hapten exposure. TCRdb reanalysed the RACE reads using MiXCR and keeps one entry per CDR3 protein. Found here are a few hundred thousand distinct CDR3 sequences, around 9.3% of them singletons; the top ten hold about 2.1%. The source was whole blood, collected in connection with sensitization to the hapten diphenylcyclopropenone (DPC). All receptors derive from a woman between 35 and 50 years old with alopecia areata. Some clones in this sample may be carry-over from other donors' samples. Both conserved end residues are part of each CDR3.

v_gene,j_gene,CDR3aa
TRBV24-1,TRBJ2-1,CATSDFGTGAHNEQFF
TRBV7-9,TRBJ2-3,CASSFDRSTDTQYF
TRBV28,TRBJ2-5,CASRGAGAGSQETQYF
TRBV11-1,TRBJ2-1,CASSPREGSGNEQFF
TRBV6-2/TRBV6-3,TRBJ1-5,CASGINQPQHF
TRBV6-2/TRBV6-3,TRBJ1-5,CASSLRSLKMGQPQHF
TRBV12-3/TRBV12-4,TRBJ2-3,CASSRGRADTQYF
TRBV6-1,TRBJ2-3,CASRLQPGLDTQYF
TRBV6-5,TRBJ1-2,CASSATEFNYGYTF
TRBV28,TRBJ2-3,CASSALAGGYTQYF
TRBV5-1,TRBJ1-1,CASSLAGRDLPAFF
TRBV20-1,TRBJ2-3,CSASPNLGWRTIADTQYF
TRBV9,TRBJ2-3,CASSAGSRDTQYF